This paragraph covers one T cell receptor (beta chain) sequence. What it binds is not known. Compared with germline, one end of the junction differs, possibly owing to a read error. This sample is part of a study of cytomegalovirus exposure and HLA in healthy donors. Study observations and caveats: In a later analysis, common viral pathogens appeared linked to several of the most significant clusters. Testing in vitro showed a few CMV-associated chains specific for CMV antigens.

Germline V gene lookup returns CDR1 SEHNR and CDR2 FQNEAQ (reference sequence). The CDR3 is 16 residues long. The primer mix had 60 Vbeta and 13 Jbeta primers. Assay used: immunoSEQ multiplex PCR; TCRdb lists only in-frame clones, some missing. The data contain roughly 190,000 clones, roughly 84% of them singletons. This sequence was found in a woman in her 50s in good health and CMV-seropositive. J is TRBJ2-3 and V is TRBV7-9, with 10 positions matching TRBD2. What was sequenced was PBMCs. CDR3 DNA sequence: TGTTCCAGCAGCCCCAGGACTAGCGGACCCACAGATACGCAGTATTTT. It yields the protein CSSSPRTSGPTDTQYF.